The 25 T cell receptor beta chains given below trace back to one sample, sequenced in a study of CD8+ T cells in alopecia areata. cDNA prepared by RNA extraction and subsequent reverse transcription served as the template for sequencing. The protocol was immunoSEQ multiplex PCR, while the TCRdb copy is restricted to in-frame clones and leaves out a portion. The sample holds over 250,000 clones, and no clone turns up only once. Cutaneous lymph node cells were pooled, and they were sorted using CD4, CD8alpha, NKG2D, NKG2ACE and other markers. The sequencing sample was made of CD4+ T cells sorted from a lymph node. The receptor source for this set is a C3H/HeJ mouse with alopecia areata. These mice share the MHC haplotype H2-k.

This clone was seen a few times. Gene names and germline match the mouse. The read gets to within 4 residues of the CDR3 end, and the germline J gene fills in the rest. The V call is TRBV5, the J call TRBJ2-1; 10 nucleotides agree with TRBD2. The CDR3 totals 14 residues. Germline assignment: CDR1 LGHNA and CDR2 YNLKQL (reference sequence). Trimming cost V 4 bases and J 6 bases; bases outside gene matches: 3. The DNA read from the CDR3 is TGTGCCAGCAGCCCCCACTGGGGGGGTGCT. It translates to CASSPHWGGA. The whole CDR3 region reads CASSPHWGGAEQFF.

This clone has more than one count but fewer than ten. Each gene name is a mouse one. The read finishes 4 residues shy of the CDR3 end, and the germline J gene is used to complete it. Other DNA variants within this sample encode the same CDR3. The chain joins TRBV31 to TRBJ1-1; 9 bases agree with TRBD1. CDR1 and CDR2 from the germline V gene are GKSSPN and SITVG. This CDR3 has 13 residues. The CDR3: CAWSLQGATEVFF. The part of the CDR3 DNA that was read is TGTGCCTGGAGTCTACAGGGGGCGACA.

Comments on this clone: A much larger clone differs by one base, so this may be a read error. The gene names here belong to mouse. The CDR3 end falls 4 residues outside the read, so it is completed with the germline J gene. Other nucleotide sequences from this sample produce the same CDR3. This sequence joins TRBV13-1 and TRBJ2-3; possible D gene TRBD2, 6 bases. This CDR3 contains 15 residues. Deletions cut 1 base from V and 0 bases from J, with 9 bases between. Looked up from germline, CDR1 is NSHNY and CDR2 is SYGAGN. The CDR3 protein is CASSDSGASAETLYF. The covered CDR3 bases are TGTGCCAGCAGTGATTCTGGGGCTAGTGCAGAA.

This clone was detected a few times. Gene names are mouse gene names. The read ends 4 residues early relative to the CDR3; the germline J gene fills the gap. The sample has other DNA sequences that encode this CDR3 too. The chain has TRBV13-1 and TRBJ2-1, with 7 bases fitting TRBD1. Trimming cost V 3 bases and J 4 bases; bases outside gene matches: 4. This CDR3 has 14 amino acids. Per germline, CDR1 NSHNY and CDR2 SYGAGN. CDR3 sequence reads: CASSGPGQYAEQFF. The covered CDR3 bases are TGTGCCAGCAGTGGGCCGGGACAGTATGCT.

This clone was observed a handful of times. Gene names and germline refer to mouse. The read comes to an end 4 residues before the CDR3 does, leaving the germline J gene to fill in the end. Other DNA variants within this sample encode the same CDR3. The V call is TRBV13-3, the J call TRBJ2-1, with a tentative D call TRBD1 (6 bases). Trimming pared 2 bases from V and 4 bases from J, leaving 10 bases between. Germline CDR1 reads NNHDY; CDR2 reads SYVADS. This CDR3 has 14 amino acids. The part of the CDR3 DNA that was read is TGTGCCAGCAGTGACACAGGGAATTATGCT. The encoded protein is CASSDTGNYA. The CDR3, in full, reads CASSDTGNYAEQFF.

On this clone itself: The genes are named according to mouse. The sequenced CDR3 bases are TGTGCCTGGAGTCTAGACCAGGGGAGGGCT. It is translated as CAWSLDQGRA. The full CDR3 is CAWSLDQGRAEQFF. V usage is TRBV31 and J usage is TRBJ2-1; TRBD1 might be the D (6 bases). The read ends 4 residues early relative to the CDR3; the germline J gene fills the gap. CDR3 length: 14 amino acids. Germline-derived CDR1 and CDR2 are GKSSPN and SITVG.

There are a few counts of this clone. Genes and germline come from the mouse. The missing CDR3 end, 4 residues past where the read stops, is filled in from the germline J gene. The chain has TRBV13-1 and TRBJ2-5; D might be TRBD1 (6 bases). V lost 4 bases and J lost 3, with 9 bases in between. This CDR3 has 13 residues. Germline loops: CDR1 NSHNY, CDR2 SYGAGN. The CDR3 DNA, read in part, is TGTGCCAGCAGTCCGGACAGTCAAGAC. Its translation is CASSPDSQD. The entire CDR3 sequence reads CASSPDSQDTQYF.

The table lists this clone with a few counts. Gene names are mouse gene names. The missing CDR3 end, 4 residues past where the read stops, is filled in from the germline J gene. This specimen includes other DNA sequences encoding the same CDR3. This chain uses TRBV12-1 with TRBJ1-2; unclear D gene. V lost 4 bases, J lost 0 bases, and 8 bases lay in between. The length of the CDR3 is 13 residues. CDR1 is SGHSN and CDR2 is HYEKVE in the germline V gene. The part of the CDR3 DNA that was read is TGTGCCAGCTCCCCACATCCAAACTCC. Translated, it gives CASSPHPNS. Given in full, the CDR3 is CASSPHPNSDYTF.

With regard to this clone: Gene names are the mouse ones. The read gets to within 4 residues of the CDR3 end, and the germline J gene fills in the rest. The chain uses TRBV5 and TRBJ1-1, with 8 bases fitting TRBD1. The CDR3 extends over 14 amino acids. Germline lookup yields CDR1 LGHNA and CDR2 YNLKQL (reference sequence). The covered CDR3 bases are TGTGCCAGCAGCCAAGGACAGGGGTTCTCA. Amino acid sequence: CASSQGQGFS. The CDR3 as a whole reads CASSQGQGFSEVFF.

Worth noting for this clone: Gene names and germline match the mouse. The read ends 4 residues early relative to the CDR3; the germline J gene fills the gap. The chain carries TRBV1 and TRBJ2-5; 7 nucleotides align to TRBD1. There are 14 residues in the CDR3. Germline V gives CDR1 NSQYPW, CDR2 LRSPGD (reference sequence). CDR3 residues: CTCSGQGEGDTQYF. CDR3 DNA, as far as it was read: TGCACCTGCAGTGGACAGGGTGAGGGAGAC.

In this sample, this clone turned up a few times. Genes here carry mouse names. The missing CDR3 end, 4 residues past where the read stops, is filled in from the germline J gene. V is TRBV13-1 and J is TRBJ2-5, with D hard to call. The CDR3 is 12 amino acids. Germline V gene data show CDR1 as NSHNY and CDR2 as SYGAGN. V was shortened by 3 bases and J by 1 base, with 3 bases between the two germline ends. This chain's CDR3 is CASSADQDTQYF. The CDR3 DNA, read in part, is TGTGCCAGCAGTGCAGACCAAGAC.

Of note for this clone: All gene names here are mouse names. The part of the CDR3 DNA that was read is TGTGCCAGCAGTGACAGGGGGGAGAATTCGCCC. This translates into CASSDRGENSP. The full CDR3 reads CASSDRGENSPLYF. The V gene is TRBV19, the J gene TRBJ1-6; 9 bases match TRBD1. Sequencing ends 3 residues short of the CDR3 end; the germline J gene provides the rest. TRBJ1-6 is labeled an ORF, and its function is uncertain. The CDR3 contains 14 residues. V lost 4 bases and J lost 7; bases outside the gene matches: 3. The germline gives CDR1 FNHDT, CDR2 SITEND (reference sequence).

Notes on this clone: Any gene name here is a mouse gene name. This specimen includes other DNA sequences encoding the same CDR3. The covered CDR3 bases are TGTGCCAGCGGTGATGCTGGGGAAAACTATGCT. Translation: CASGDAGENYA. The CDR3 in its entirety is CASGDAGENYAEQFF. J is TRBJ2-1 and V is TRBV13-2; D may be TRBD2 (6 bases). The CDR3 end falls 4 residues outside the read, so it is completed with the germline J gene. Germline V gives CDR1 NNHNN, CDR2 SYGAGS (reference sequence). Between the trimmed V and J ends, which lost 0 bases and 1 base, there was a span of 8 bases. The CDR3 is 15 residues long.

This clone was observed a handful of times. Mouse germline and gene names are used. Read data end 4 residues before the CDR3 end; the end is taken from the germline J gene. The chain combines TRBV1 with TRBJ2-1; 7 nucleotides align to TRBD1. Germline CDR1 NSQYPW, CDR2 LRSPGD (reference sequence). CDR3 length: 15 amino acids. J lost 0 bases, V lost 4 bases, and 3 bases had no gene match. CDR3 sequence: CTCSGGQNNYAEQFF. The DNA read from the CDR3 is TGCACCTGCAGTGGGGGACAGAATAACTATGCT.

This clone appeared a few times. Genes and germline are mouse. The sequenced fragment ends 4 residues before the CDR3 boundary, so the rest is inferred from the germline J gene. V is TRBV5 and J is TRBJ2-5; no reliable D call. Trimming stripped 4 bases from V and 0 bases from J, with 8 bases between. Germline V lookup: CDR1 LGHNA, CDR2 YNLKQL (reference sequence). The CDR3 contains 14 residues. The covered CDR3 bases are TGTGCCAGCAGCCCACAGATTAACCAAGAC. It translates to CASSPQINQD. The full-length CDR3 reads as CASSPQINQDTQYF.

On this clone: The listed genes are named as in mouse. The sequence runs out 4 residues before the end of the CDR3; the remainder is reconstructed from the germline J gene. The chain employs TRBV19 and TRBJ2-3, with 8 positions matching TRBD2. V lost 8 bases to trimming and J lost 0 bases; unmatched junction nucleotides: 5. CDR3 length: 14 residues. Germline lookup yields CDR1 FNHDT and CDR2 SITEND (reference sequence). This chain's CDR3 is CASHWGTSAETLYF. Partial CDR3 DNA: TGTGCCAGTCACTGGGGGACTAGTGCAGAA. The variable domain in full, with the rest retrieved from reference TRBV19 and TRBJ2-3, is GGIITQTPKFLIGQEGQKLTLKCQQNFNHDTMYWYRQDSGKGLRLIYYSITENDLQKGDLSEGYDASREKKSSFSLTVTSAQKNEMAVFLCASHWGTSAETLYFGSGTRLTVL.

A few counts support this clone. The genes and germline here are from mouse. The observed sequence ends 4 residues before the CDR3 terminus, with the missing tail filled in from the germline J gene. This chain links TRBV13-1 with TRBJ2-1, with 9 bases lining up with TRBD1. The germline V gene has CDR1 NSHNY and CDR2 SYGAGN. V was pared by 0 bases and J by 5 bases, with 3 bases of the junction left unmatched. This CDR3 is 15 amino acids long. The sequenced CDR3 bases are TGTGCCAGCAGTGATGCAGGGGACAGGGATGCT. It is translated as CASSDAGDRDA. The full CDR3 protein reads CASSDAGDRDAEQFF.

Worth noting for this clone: Gene names denote mouse genes. Partial CDR3 DNA: TGTGCCAGCAGAGGACAGGGGGTTACA. Protein: CASRGQGVT. The whole CDR3 is CASRGQGVTEVFF. This sequence joins TRBV13-1 and TRBJ1-1; 10 bases match TRBD1. The read gets to within 4 residues of the CDR3 end, and the germline J gene fills in the rest. CDR3 size: 13 residues. The V gene's germline CDR1 is NSHNY and CDR2 SYGAGN.

This clone was counted only a few times. Gene names refer to mouse genes. The read halts 3 residues ahead of the CDR3 end, with the missing end drawn from the germline J gene. This rearrangement joins TRBV19 to TRBJ1-6; 10 bases are shared with TRBD1. TRBJ1-6 is noted as an ORF with a role that remains uncertain. Germline CDR1 is FNHDT and CDR2 is SITEND (reference sequence). This CDR3 has 15 residues. The V segment lost 4 bases and the J segment 7 bases; nucleotides outside the gene matches: 5. CDR3 sequence: CASSPDRGPNSPLYF. CDR3 DNA (partial): TGTGCCAGCAGTCCCGACAGGGGGCCCAATTCGCCC.

As concerns this clone: Gene names denote mouse genes. From the germline J gene comes the end of the CDR3, since the read stops 4 residues before it. V gene TRBV5 combines with J gene TRBJ2-5; D not certain. The CDR3 is 14 residues long. Germline V gene sequence: CDR1 LGHNA, CDR2 YNLKQL (reference sequence). V lost 5 bases and J 0 bases, leaving 9 bases between the germline ends. CDR3 bases read: TGTGCCAGCAGCGCGACATTTAACCAAGAC. Translation: CASSATFNQD. Given in full, the CDR3 is CASSATFNQDTQYF.

This clone was found a few times. All gene names here are mouse names. The read ends 4 residues before the CDR3 terminus; that terminus is restored from the germline J gene. The chain uses TRBV13-3 and TRBJ2-7; the D gene is possibly TRBD1 (5 bases). Germline V gives CDR1 NNHDY, CDR2 SYVADS. The CDR3 is made up of 12 amino acids. CDR3 DNA, as far as it was read: TGTGCCAGCAGTGGAAGGACATAT. Protein: CASSGRTY. The whole CDR3 region reads CASSGRTYEQYF.

Turning to this clone: Gene names denote mouse genes. The read terminates 4 residues before the CDR3 end, so the remaining end is supplied by the germline J gene. The chain employs TRBV5 and TRBJ2-2; 9 bases match TRBD2. This CDR3 comprises 18 residues. Germline V gene sequence: CDR1 LGHNA, CDR2 YNLKQL (reference sequence). V dropped 2 bases and J dropped 0; count of bases not matched to a gene: 7. The sequenced CDR3 bases are TGTGCCAGCAGCCAACCCAAGGGGACTGGGTCAAACACCGGG. Its translation is CASSQPKGTGSNTG. The entire CDR3 is CASSQPKGTGSNTGQLYF.

The table lists this clone with a few counts. These gene names are mouse names. The read terminates 3 residues ahead of where the CDR3 ends, so the germline J gene completes it. This rearrangement joins TRBV19 to TRBJ1-6, with D perhaps matching TRBD1 (6 bases). TRBJ1-6 has ORF status, its function being uncertain. Trimming shortened V by 3 bases and J by 3 bases, and 10 bases separated the two germline ends. There are 15 residues in the CDR3. CDR1 is FNHDT and CDR2 is SITEND in the germline V gene (reference sequence). The sequenced CDR3 bases are TGTGCCAGCAGTAAACAGGGAATCTATAATTCGCCC. Its translation is CASSKQGIYNSP. The CDR3 in full is CASSKQGIYNSPLYF.

For this clone: Genes and germline come from the mouse. Other nucleotide sequences from this sample produce the same CDR3. The CDR3 is CTCSAAGTIQDTQYF. The DNA read from the CDR3 is TGCACCTGCAGTGCAGCCGGGACAATTCAAGAC. The rearrangement uses TRBV1 and TRBJ2-5, with D tentatively TRBD1 (6 bases). The CDR3 end falls 4 residues outside the read, so it is completed with the germline J gene. Per germline, CDR1 NSQYPW and CDR2 LRSPGD (reference sequence). V was shortened by 1 base and J by 3 bases, with 11 bases between the two germline ends. This CDR3 has 15 residues.

Regarding this clone: Here the gene names and germline are mouse. The CDR3 extends 4 residues past the end of the read, so its final part is completed from the germline J gene. The rearrangement uses TRBV19 and TRBJ2-4; D possibly corresponds to TRBD1 (5 bases). The CDR3 spans 13 residues. V lost 4 bases to trimming and J lost 1 base, with 7 bases between them. The germline CDR1 and CDR2 sequences are FNHDT and SITEND (reference sequence). The CDR3: CASSSTGQNTLYF. The part of the CDR3 DNA that was read is TGTGCCAGCAGTTCGACAGGTCAAAAC. Using reference TRBV19 and TRBJ2-4 for the parts outside the CDR3, the full variable domain is GGIITQTPKFLIGQEGQKLTLKCQQNFNHDTMYWYRQDSGKGLRLIYYSITENDLQKGDLSEGYDASREKKSSFSLTVTSAQKNEMAVFLCASSSTGQNTLYFGAGTRLSVL.